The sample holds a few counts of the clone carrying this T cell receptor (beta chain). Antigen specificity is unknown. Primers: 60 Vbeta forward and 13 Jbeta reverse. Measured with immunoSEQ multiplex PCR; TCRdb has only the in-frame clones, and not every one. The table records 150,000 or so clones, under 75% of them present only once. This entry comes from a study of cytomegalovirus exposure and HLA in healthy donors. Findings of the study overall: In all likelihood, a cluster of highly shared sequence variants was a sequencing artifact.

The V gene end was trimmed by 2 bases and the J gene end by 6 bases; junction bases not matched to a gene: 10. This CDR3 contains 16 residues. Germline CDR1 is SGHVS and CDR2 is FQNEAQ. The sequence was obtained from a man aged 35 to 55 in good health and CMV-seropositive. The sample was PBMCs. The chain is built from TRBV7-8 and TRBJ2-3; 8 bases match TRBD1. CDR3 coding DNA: TGTGCCAGCAGCTTATACGGCAGGGGGCTTTCGGATACGCAGTATTTT. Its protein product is CASSLYGRGLSDTQYF.